This T cell receptor (beta chain) was recovered during a study of T cells in Graves' hyperthyroidism and ophthalmopathy. Notes on the study in general: In the analysis, a 13 V-J model separated ophthalmopathy from stable hyperthyroidism.

In regard to this clonotype: What it recognizes is unknown.

The CDR3 regions of TCR beta were amplified from RNA transcripts. HTBI primers were employed in a first-round RT-PCR of the TCR CDR3. From the multiplex PCR reads, TCRdb called clonotypes with MiXCR, one entry per CDR3 protein. Among hundreds of thousands of distinct CDR3 sequences, around 13% were seen once, and the ten largest hold roughly a tenth. The CDR3 totals 16 residues. In germline, CDR1 is SGHTA, CDR2 FQGNSA. V lost 2 bases, J lost 4 bases, and 7 bases stayed unmatched. The chain uses TRBV7-2 and TRBJ2-7, with 11 bases that match TRBD2. Sequenced material: blood. The clonotype comes from a woman aged 18-35 years with Graves' hyperthyroidism. The CDR3 loop reads CASSLTTSGNGYEQYF. In nucleotides, the CDR3 is TGTGCCAGCAGCTTAACGACTAGCGGGAACGGGTACGAGCAGTACTTC.